Sequencing of this T cell receptor beta chain was carried out in a study of T-cell reconstitution after alpha-beta-depleted transplantation in children. Many counts were recorded for this clonotype. Preparing the TCRbeta library involved the use of unique molecular identifiers. From the PCR reads, TCRdb called clonotypes with MiXCR, one entry per CDR3 protein. The table lists some 200,000 distinct CDR3 sequences, roughly a tenth of them singletons, with approximately 6.2% in the top ten. The TCR was taken from a human donor who donated a stem cell graft to a child with acute lymphoblastic leukemia. Specimen: PBMCs from the stem cell graft donor, collected from the stem cell graft.

CDR3 bases: TGCGCCAGCAGCCAACGTGGCAATGAGCAGTTCTTC. Translating gives CASSQRGNEQFF. V gene TRBV4-3 combines with J gene TRBJ2-1; no firm D call. The V gene's germline CDR1 is LGHNA and CDR2 YSLEER. This CDR3 has 12 amino acids. Between the trimmed V and J ends, which lost 2 bases and 6 bases, there was a span of 5 bases.